This T cell receptor beta chain was observed in a study of T cells after yellow fever vaccination. This clonotype was observed at least ten times. No antigen is known for it. Study-level findings and limits: After the booster, 96% of CD4 and roughly nine tenths of CD8 primary-response clones were re-detected. The study found a weaker secondary response that peaked faster, day 5 versus 15. The bulk population could contribute abundant contaminating clonotypes to FACS-sorted repertoires.

This CDR3 contains 17 residues. The trim removed 3 bases at V and 4 bases at J, leaving 11 bases unmatched. Germline CDR1 is SGHRS and CDR2 is YFSETQ. The TCR cDNA carried a universal primer site and UMIs from 5'RACE template switching. In TCRdb, the 5' RACE reads were re-called with MiXCR into one record per CDR3 protein. The table has about 110,000 distinct CDR3 sequences, 7% to 8.5% seen once. The source material was CD8+ T cells sorted from PBMCs, sampled 45 days after the yellow fever booster vaccination. This chain uses TRBV5-1 with TRBJ2-1; TRBD1 matches at 9 bases. The sequence was obtained from a man younger than 40 who received the YFV17D yellow fever vaccine. In nucleotides, the CDR3 is TGCGCCAGCAGCTCAGACTCCGGGACAGGGATTTACAATGAGCAGTTCTTC. Its translation is CASSSDSGTGIYNEQFF.